The present entry profiles one TCR beta chain with its context. Possible read error: a much larger clone is one base away. This CDR3 region has 16 residues. The V gene lost 4 bases and the J gene lost 1 base, with 13 bases spanning the gap. CDR1 and CDR2 (germline): SGHAT, FQDESV (reference sequence). This specimen belongs to a study of CD8+CD57+ T cells in acquired aplastic anemia. Profiles of TCR beta VDJ and CDR3 were generated from a genomic DNA template. TCRdb re-called the reads through MiXCR, storing one row per CDR3 protein. The table shows 180,000 or so distinct CDR3 sequences, with approximately 49% occurring only once.

This TCR was sampled from a human donor in good health. Sequenced input: sorted CD4+, CD8+, or CD8+CD57+ T cells (not recorded which) from PBMCs. The chain joins TRBV11-1 to TRBJ1-4; D uncertain. The CDR3 DNA reads TGTGCCAGCAGCTCGGATAACAGAATAACTAATGAAAAACTGTTTTTT. It translates to CASSSDNRITNEKLFF.